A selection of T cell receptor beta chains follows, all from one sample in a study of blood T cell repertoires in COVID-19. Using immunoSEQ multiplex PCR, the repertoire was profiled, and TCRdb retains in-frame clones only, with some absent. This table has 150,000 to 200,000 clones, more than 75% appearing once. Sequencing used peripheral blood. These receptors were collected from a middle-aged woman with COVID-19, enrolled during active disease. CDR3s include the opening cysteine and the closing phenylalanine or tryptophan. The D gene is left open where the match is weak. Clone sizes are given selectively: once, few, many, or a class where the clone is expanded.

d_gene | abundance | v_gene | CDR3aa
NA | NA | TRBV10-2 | CASLNYDTDTQYF
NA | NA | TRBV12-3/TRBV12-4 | CASSHRAGNTIYF
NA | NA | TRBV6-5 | CASLLRTGYGYTF
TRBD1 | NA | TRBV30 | CAWSTGTGTNEQYF
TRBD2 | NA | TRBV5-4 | CASRGLGSTDTQYF
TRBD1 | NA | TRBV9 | CASSVTGSYGYTF
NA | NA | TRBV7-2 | CASSLALSGYTF
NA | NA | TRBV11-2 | CASSLGGVGTGELFF
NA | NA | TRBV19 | CASSIMGRGTGELFF
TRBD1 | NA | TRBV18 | CASSRTGSTYEQYF
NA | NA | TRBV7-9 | CASPSAPRRNTGELFF
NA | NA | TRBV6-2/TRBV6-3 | CASSFGGSYEQYF
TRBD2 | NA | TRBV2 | CASSVSSGRGNEQFF
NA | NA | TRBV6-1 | CASSENPGVQYEQYF
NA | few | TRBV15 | CATSRGELNTEAFF
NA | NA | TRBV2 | CASGGDGNTIYF
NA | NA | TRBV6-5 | CASHGTLHNEKLFF
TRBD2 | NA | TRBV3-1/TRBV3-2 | CASSPLAGSGETQYF
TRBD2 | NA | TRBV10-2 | CASSELAGAEGEQFF
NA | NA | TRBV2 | CASEPQDTEAFF
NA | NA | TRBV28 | CASSTPTGTAFF
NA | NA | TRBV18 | CASSPRQVVNTEAFF
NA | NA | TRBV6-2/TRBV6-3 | CASSYRLGQPTGLYEQYF
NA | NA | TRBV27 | CASSVAGLGNTEAFF
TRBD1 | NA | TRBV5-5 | CASSLYGTDNSPLHF
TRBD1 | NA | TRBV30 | CACPSVQGSSSTNEKLFF
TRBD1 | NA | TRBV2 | CASRLDRGYEQYF
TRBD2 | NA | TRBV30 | CAWSGRPREEETQYF
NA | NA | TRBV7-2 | CASSLVRETQYF
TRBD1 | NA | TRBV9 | CASSAGQGGLSYTF
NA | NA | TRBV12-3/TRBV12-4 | CASSLGGTLF
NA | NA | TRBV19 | CASSIDRLVSFTGELFF
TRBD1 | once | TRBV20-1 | CSASRPGGAGTEAFF
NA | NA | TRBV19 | CASSQTGVEAFF
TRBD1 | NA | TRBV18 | CASSRGQPTDTQYF
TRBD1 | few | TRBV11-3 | CASSPRQGSYNEQFF
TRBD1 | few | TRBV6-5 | CASRVSPGGNYGYTF
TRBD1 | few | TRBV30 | CAWITGVLETQYF
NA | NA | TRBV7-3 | CASSLTLNNEQFF
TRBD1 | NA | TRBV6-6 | CASRPPGTDNSPLHF
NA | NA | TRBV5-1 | CASTRGFLQPYEQYF
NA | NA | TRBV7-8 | CASSLGTVSYEQYF
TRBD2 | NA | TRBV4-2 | CASSHLAGLGTGELFF
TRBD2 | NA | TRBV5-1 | CASSEIAGGPGELFF
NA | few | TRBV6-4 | CASSDGTDSNYGYTF
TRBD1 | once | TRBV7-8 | CASSLSSGTGVYGYTF
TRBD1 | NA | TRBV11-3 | CASSLGTGLSRYEQYF
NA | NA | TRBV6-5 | CASSFGHSGNTIYF
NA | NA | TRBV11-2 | CASSLGSPSGYEQYF
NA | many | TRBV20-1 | CSAIRDNEQFF
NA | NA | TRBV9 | CASSVGEGADTQYF
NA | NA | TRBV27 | CASSLRGRLVEAFF
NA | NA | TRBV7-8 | CASSLTTRGTGELFF
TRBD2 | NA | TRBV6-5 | CAVERRGWGDTQYF
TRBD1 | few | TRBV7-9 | CASSWIGTENTEAFF
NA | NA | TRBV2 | CAPSVEETQYF
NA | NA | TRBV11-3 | CASSRGGRETQYF
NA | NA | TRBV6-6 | CASSPRQSTNEKLFF
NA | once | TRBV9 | CASSVEQGDTEAFF